Presented here are 14 T cell receptor beta chains from one specimen sequenced in a study of cytomegalovirus exposure and HLA in healthy donors. The primer mix had 60 Vbeta and 13 Jbeta primers. Using immunoSEQ multiplex PCR, the repertoire was profiled, and TCRdb retains in-frame clones only, with some absent. The sample consists of more than 150,000 clones, 75% to 90% of them appearing once. Sequenced: PBMCs. Receptors originate from a man aged 40-49 years in good health and CMV-seropositive.

The table lists this clone with a count of one. The chain couples TRBV7-9 to TRBJ2-2; 8 nucleotides align to TRBD1. Trimming cost V 4 bases and J 1 base; bases outside gene matches: 5. Germline CDR1 and CDR2: SEHNR and FQNEAQ (reference sequence). This CDR3 contains 16 residues. CDR3 in amino acids: CASSSRQGMNTGELFF. In nucleotides, the CDR3 is TGTGCCAGCAGCTCAAGACAGGGGATGAACACCGGGGAGCTGTTTTTT.

In its sample, this clone was seen once. This rearrangement joins TRBV5-4 to TRBJ2-7, with a weak D call TRBD2 (5 bases). The CDR3 covers 16 residues. V gave up 4 bases and J gave up 2 bases, with 19 bases separating them. The germline CDR1 and CDR2 sequences are SGHNT and YYREEE (reference sequence). CDR3 residues: CASSPPIGGPTYEQYF. CDR3 bases: TGTGCCAGCAGCCCCCCTATAGGCGGGCCAACCTACGAGCAGTACTTC.

There are a few counts of this clone. CDR3: CASSLDNYEQYF. The DNA of the CDR3 is TGTGCCAGCAGCTTAGACAACTACGAGCAGTACTTC. The V call is TRBV7-9, the J call TRBJ2-5; D not certain. The J call is doubtful: the DNA matches TRBJ2-7 better. This CDR3 region has 12 residues. The germline V gene encodes CDR1 SEHNR and CDR2 FQNEAQ (reference sequence).

This clone was detected once. The CDR3 region is CASSWEASPLHF. The CDR3 DNA reads TGTGCCAGCAGCTGGGAGGCCTCACCCCTCCACTTT. The chain recombines TRBV7-9 with TRBJ1-6; D is ambiguous. V dropped 4 bases and J dropped 10 bases, with 8 bases sitting between them. Germline values: CDR1 SEHNR, CDR2 FQNEAQ (reference sequence). The CDR3 has 12 amino acids.

This clone was seen once. The chain links TRBV9 to TRBJ1-1; a weak D match, TRBD1 (6 bases). The CDR3 is made up of 16 amino acids. CDR1 and CDR2 (germline): SGDLS, YYNGEE. V lost 0 bases and J 1 base, leaving 13 bases between the germline ends. CDR3 in DNA: TGTGCCAGCAGCGTAGGTCATAGGGGGGGGAACACTGAAGCTTTCTTT. Protein product: CASSVGHRGGNTEAFF. Based on the CDR3 plus reference TRBV9 and TRBJ1-1, the full variable domain is DSGVTQTPKHLITATGQRVTLRCSPRSGDLSVYWYQQSLDQGLQFLIQYYNGEERAKGNILERFSAQQFPDLHSELNLSSLELGDSALYFCASSVGHRGGNTEAFFGQGTRLTVV.

This chain's CDR3 is CASSFLGPGAAQETQYF. The CDR3 nucleotides are TGTGCCAGCAGCTTTTTAGGTCCTGGGGCGGCTCAAGAGACCCAGTACTTC. The V call is TRBV5-6, the J call TRBJ2-5; D might be TRBD1 (5 bases). CDR1 and CDR2 (germline): SGHDT, YYEEEE. The CDR3 sequence is 17 residues long. Trimming shortened V by 2 bases and J by 2 bases, and 19 bases separated the two germline ends.

V gene TRBV27 combines with J gene TRBJ1-1; 7 nucleotides match TRBD1. CDR1 and CDR2 (germline): MNHEY, SMNVEV (reference sequence). CDR3 size: 13 residues. The V gene end was trimmed by 8 bases and the J gene end by 6 bases; junction bases not matched to a gene: 9. CDR3 protein: CASRRTGSAEAFF. Written as DNA, the CDR3 is TGTGCCAGCCGCAGGACAGGCTCCGCTGAAGCTTTCTTT.

The gene calls are TRBV5-8 and TRBJ2-5, with TRBD2 matching 7 bases. This CDR3 is built from 12 residues. The germline V gene has CDR1 SGHTS and CDR2 YDEGEE. The V segment lost 5 bases and the J segment 11 bases; nucleotides outside the gene matches: 9. The CDR3: CASSLTRGEQYF. The DNA of the CDR3 is TGTGCCAGCAGTCTTACACGGGGGGAGCAGTACTTC.

The chain couples TRBV12-5 to TRBJ2-3; D not resolved. Trimming removed 3 bases at V and 8 bases at J, with 9 bases between. Germline V gives CDR1 LGHNT, CDR2 FRNRAP. CDR3 length: 12 amino acids. Written as DNA, the CDR3 is TGTGCTAGTGGTTTTGATCAGGCTACGCAGTATTTT. Its translation is CASGFDQATQYF.

The chain recombines TRBV5-6 with TRBJ1-2; possibly TRBD1 for D (5 bases). The CDR3 is made up of 14 amino acids. Looked up from germline, CDR1 is SGHDT and CDR2 is YYEEEE. Trimming removed 3 bases at V and 5 bases at J, with 14 bases between. The CDR3 DNA is TGTGCCAGCAGCTCGGGGGACGTATTTTATGGCTACACCTTC. The encoded protein is CASSSGDVFYGYTF.

The chain combines TRBV19 with TRBJ2-6; 10 positions agree with TRBD1. The CDR3 is 20 residues long. Germline V gene lookup returns CDR1 LNHDA and CDR2 SQIVND (reference sequence). V shed 2 bases and J 1 base; nucleotides not matched to a gene: 11. DNA for the CDR3: TGTGCCAGTAGTATATACGGGGTGGGACAGGGGTCGTCTGGGGCCAACGTCCTGACTTTC. This translates into CASSIYGVGQGSSGANVLTF.

This rearrangement joins TRBV15 to TRBJ2-2; no clear D. V gave up 2 bases and J gave up 5 bases, with 3 bases separating them. The CDR3 length is 12 residues. Germline loops: CDR1 LNHNV, CDR2 YYDKDF (reference sequence). This CDR3 reads CATSRSTGELFF. The CDR3 region has the DNA TGTGCCACCAGCAGATCAACCGGGGAGCTGTTTTTT.

The chain recombines TRBV18 with TRBJ2-7, with TRBD2 matching over 11 bases. Germline V CDR1 and CDR2: KGHSH, LQKENI. Germline trimming cut 0 bases from V and 5 bases from J; bases unmatched to any gene: 3. CDR3 length: 15 amino acids. CDR3: CASSPPASGGHEQYF. Written as DNA, the CDR3 is TGTGCCAGCTCACCACCGGCTAGCGGGGGGCACGAGCAGTACTTC.

The V and J genes are TRBV7-2 and TRBJ2-5, with D uncertain. The CDR3 length is 14 residues. V dropped 1 base and J dropped 0 bases, with 6 bases sitting between them. Germline-derived CDR1 and CDR2 are SGHTA and FQGNSA. CDR3 residues: CASSLGIYQETQYF. The CDR3 bases are TGTGCCAGCAGCTTAGGTATTTACCAAGAGACCCAGTACTTC.